The rows below give T cell receptor beta chains drawn from one sample of a study of shared clonotypes between healthy human individuals. Here immunoSEQ multiplex PCR was the method, and the copy in TCRdb shows in-frame clones only, minus some. The repertoire holds 400,000 to 500,000 clones, with roughly 85% as singletons. The sequencing input was PBMCs. The source is a woman aged 40 to 50 in good health. Some clones in this sample may be carry-over from other donors' samples. CDR3s include the opening cysteine and the closing phenylalanine or tryptophan. The D gene is left open where the match is weak.

>TRBV7-7|.
CASSLDPGNNEQFF
>TRBV30|.
CAWRPGTAQETQYF
>TRBV19|TRBD1
CASTPGQLSSGNTIYF
>TRBV5-1|.
CASSSRGTLNTGELFF
>TRBV30|.
CAWSVPVRGNTEAFF
>TRBV28|.
CASGQAEATDTQYF
>TRBV28|.
CASSSLGTWNTEAFF
>TRBV7-6|.
CASSLGSAPGNTIYF
>TRBV6-1|.
CASSEGGAGTEAFF
>TRBV7-8|.
CASSLGRNTGELFF
>TRBV7-9|.
CASSYKQETGELFF
>TRBV28|TRBD1
CASSLYPRTGAYEQYF
>TRBV7-6|.
CASSFDYTGELFF
>TRBV7-3|TRBD2
CASSLNGLADNTGELFF
>TRBV7-6|.
CASSLRSSGGGVADTQYF
>TRBV29-1|.
CSVVSGTEAFF
>TRBV7-3|.
CASSVGRDRRYYEQYF
>TRBV5-1|TRBD2
CASSLDGTSGRGEQFF
>TRBV20-1|TRBD2
CSAGLAGSRFF
>TRBV18|TRBD2
CASSPTGLAGTYEQYF
>TRBV28|.
CASSSPTQPQHF
>TRBV11-2|.
CASSGTDNEKLFF
>TRBV5-1|.
CASSLTGWGYEQYF
>TRBV9|TRBD2
CASSQGLAGVLQYF
>TRBV29-1|TRBD1
CSVNGQGYPDTQYF
>TRBV7-3|TRBD2
CASSLTPTSAYNEQFF
>TRBV19|.
CASSITSTGSTDTQYF
>TRBV7-8|.
CASSLHRRTSYEQYF
>TRBV7-9|TRBD1
CASSLGTGGHEQYF
>TRBV5-1|.
CASRTPSDGVYEQYF
>TRBV30|TRBD1
CAWSLTGARAFF